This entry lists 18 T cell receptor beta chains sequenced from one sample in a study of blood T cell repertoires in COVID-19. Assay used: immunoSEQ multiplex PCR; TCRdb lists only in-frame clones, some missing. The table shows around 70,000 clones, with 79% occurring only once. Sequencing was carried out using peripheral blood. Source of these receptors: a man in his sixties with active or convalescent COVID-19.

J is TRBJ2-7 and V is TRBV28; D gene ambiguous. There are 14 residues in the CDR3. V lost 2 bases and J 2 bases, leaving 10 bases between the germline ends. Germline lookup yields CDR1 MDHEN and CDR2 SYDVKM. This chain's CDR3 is CASSLGDEAYEQYF. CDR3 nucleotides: TGTGCCAGCAGTTTAGGAGATGAGGCCTACGAGCAGTACTTC.

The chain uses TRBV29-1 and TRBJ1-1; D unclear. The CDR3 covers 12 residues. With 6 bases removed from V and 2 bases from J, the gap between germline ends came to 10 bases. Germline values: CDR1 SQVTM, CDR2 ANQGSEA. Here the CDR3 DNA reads TGCAGCGTCCGACCGGGAAACACTGAAGCTTTCTTT. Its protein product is CSVRPGNTEAFF.

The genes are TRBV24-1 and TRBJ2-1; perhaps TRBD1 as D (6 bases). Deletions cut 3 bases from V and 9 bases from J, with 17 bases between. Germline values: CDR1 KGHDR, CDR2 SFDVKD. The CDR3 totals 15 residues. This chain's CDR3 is CATSDPVYRAGEQFF. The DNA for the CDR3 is TGTGCCACCAGTGATCCGGTCTACAGGGCGGGTGAGCAGTTCTTC.

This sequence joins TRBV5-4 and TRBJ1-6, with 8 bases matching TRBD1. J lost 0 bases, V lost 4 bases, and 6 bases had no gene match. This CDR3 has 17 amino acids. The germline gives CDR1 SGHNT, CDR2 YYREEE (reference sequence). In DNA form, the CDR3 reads TGTGCCAGCAGCGAACAGGGGGGATTCTCCTATAATTCACCCCTCCACTTT. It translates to CASSEQGGFSYNSPLHF. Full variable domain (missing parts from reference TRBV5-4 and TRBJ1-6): ETGVTQSPTHLIKTRGQQVTLRCSSQSGHNTVSWYQQALGQGPQFIFQYYREEENGRGNFPPRFSGLQFPNYSSELNVNALELDDSALYLCASSEQGGFSYNSPLHFGNGTRLTVT.

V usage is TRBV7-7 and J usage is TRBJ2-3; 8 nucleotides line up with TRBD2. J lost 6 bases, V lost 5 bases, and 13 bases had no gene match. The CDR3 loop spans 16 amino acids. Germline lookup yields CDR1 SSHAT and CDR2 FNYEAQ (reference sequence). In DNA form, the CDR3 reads TGTGCCAGCAGCCGGAATCCGGGGGGGGCATTGGATACGCAGTATTTT. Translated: CASSRNPGGALDTQYF.

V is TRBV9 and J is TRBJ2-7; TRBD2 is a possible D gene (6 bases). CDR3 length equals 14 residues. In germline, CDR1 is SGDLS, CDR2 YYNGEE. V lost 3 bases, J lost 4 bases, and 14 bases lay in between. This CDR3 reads CASSAGTAGYEQYF. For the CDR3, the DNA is TGTGCCAGCAGCGCCGGGACGGCGGGGTACGAGCAGTACTTC.

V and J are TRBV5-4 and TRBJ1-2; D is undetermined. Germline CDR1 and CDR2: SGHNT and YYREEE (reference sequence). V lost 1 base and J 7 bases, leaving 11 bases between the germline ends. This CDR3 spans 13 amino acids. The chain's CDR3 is CASSLRTEAGYTF. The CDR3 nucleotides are TGTGCCAGCAGCTTGCGTACAGAAGCTGGCTACACCTTC.

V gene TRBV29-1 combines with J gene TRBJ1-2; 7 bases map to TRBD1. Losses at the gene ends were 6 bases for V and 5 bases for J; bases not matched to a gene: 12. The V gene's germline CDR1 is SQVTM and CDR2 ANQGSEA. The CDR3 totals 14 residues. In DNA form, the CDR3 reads TGCAGCGTGTGGACAGGTCATTTCAGTTATGGCTACACCTTC. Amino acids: CSVWTGHFSYGYTF. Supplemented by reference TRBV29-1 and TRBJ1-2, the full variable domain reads SAVISQKPSRDICQRGTSLTIQCQVDSQVTMMFWYRQQPGQSLTLIATANQGSEATYESGFVIDKFPISRPNLTFSTLTVSNMSPEDSSIYLCSVWTGHFSYGYTFGSGTRLTVV.

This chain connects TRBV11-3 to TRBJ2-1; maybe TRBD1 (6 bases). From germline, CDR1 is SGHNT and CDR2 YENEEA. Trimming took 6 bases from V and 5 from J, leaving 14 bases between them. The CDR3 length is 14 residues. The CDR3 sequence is CASRRDNAHNEQFF. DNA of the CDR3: TGTGCCAGCAGGAGGGACAACGCTCACAATGAGCAGTTCTTC.

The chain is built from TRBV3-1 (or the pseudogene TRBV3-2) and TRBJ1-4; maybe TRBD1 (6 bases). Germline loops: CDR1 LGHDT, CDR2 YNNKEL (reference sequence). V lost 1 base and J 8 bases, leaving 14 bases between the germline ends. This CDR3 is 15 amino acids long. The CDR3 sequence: CASSQGWQGKEKLFF. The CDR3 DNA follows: TGTGCCAGCAGCCAAGGTTGGCAGGGGAAAGAAAAACTGTTTTTT.

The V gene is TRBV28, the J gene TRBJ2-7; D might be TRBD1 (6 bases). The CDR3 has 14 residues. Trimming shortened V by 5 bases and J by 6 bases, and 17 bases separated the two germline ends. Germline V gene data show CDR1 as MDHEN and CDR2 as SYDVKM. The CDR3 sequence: CASSQIQGRSEQYF. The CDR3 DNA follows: TGTGCCAGCAGTCAAATACAGGGAAGGAGCGAGCAGTACTTC.

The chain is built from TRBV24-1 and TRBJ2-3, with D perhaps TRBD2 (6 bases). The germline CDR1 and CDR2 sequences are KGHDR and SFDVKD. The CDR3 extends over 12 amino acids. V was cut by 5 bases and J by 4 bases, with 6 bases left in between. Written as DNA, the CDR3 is TGTGCCACCAGTGCGGGGGCAGATACGCAGTATTTT. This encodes CATSAGADTQYF.

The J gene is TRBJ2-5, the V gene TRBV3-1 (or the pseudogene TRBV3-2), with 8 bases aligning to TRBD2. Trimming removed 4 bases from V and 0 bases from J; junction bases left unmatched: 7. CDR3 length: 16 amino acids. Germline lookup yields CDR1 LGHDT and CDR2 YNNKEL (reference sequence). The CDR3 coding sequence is TGTGCCAGCAGCCCTTACGGGGGGGTAAACCAAGAGACCCAGTACTTC. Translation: CASSPYGGVNQETQYF.

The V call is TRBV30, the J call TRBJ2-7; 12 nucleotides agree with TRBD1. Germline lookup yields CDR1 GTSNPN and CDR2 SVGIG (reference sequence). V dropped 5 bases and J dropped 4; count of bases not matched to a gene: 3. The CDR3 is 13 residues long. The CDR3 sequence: CAWGTGGTYEQYF. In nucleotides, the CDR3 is TGTGCCTGGGGGACAGGGGGCACGTACGAGCAGTACTTC. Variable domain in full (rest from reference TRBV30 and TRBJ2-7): SQTIHQWPATLVQPVGSPLSLECTVEGTSNPNLYWYRQAAGRGLQLLFYSVGIGQISSEVPQNLSASRPQDRQFILSSKKLLLSDSGFYLCAWGTGGTYEQYFGPGTRLTVT.

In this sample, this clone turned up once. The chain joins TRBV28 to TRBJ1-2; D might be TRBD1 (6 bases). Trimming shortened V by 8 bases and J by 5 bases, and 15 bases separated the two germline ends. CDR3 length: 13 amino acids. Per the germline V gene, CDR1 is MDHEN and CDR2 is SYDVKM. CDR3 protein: CASGGHPGYGYTF. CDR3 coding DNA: TGTGCCAGCGGGGGACACCCGGGGTATGGCTACACCTTC.

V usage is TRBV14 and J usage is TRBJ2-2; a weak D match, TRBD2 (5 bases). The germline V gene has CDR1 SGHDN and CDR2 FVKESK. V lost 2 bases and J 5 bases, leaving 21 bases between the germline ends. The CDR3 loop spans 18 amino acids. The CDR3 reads CASSQNWGRGLRTGELFF. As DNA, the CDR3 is TGTGCCAGCAGCCAAAATTGGGGTCGGGGTTTGAGAACCGGGGAGCTGTTTTTT.

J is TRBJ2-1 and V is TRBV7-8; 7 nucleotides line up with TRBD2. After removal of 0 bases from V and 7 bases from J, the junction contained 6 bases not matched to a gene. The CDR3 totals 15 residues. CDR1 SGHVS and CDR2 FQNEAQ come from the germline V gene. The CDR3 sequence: CASSLAALAVNEQFF. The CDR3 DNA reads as TGTGCCAGCAGCTTAGCAGCCCTAGCGGTAAATGAGCAGTTCTTC.

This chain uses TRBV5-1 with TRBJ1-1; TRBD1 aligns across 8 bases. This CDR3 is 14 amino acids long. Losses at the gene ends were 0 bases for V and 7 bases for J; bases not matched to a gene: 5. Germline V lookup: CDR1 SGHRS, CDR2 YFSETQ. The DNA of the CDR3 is TGCGCCAGCAGCTTGGCTGGGACAGGAGTTGAAGCTTTCTTT. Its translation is CASSLAGTGVEAFF. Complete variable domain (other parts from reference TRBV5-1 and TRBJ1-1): KAGVTQTPRYLIKTRGQQVTLSCSPISGHRSVSWYQQTPGQGLQFLFEYFSETQRNKGNFPGRFSGRQFSNSRSEMNVSTLELGDSALYLCASSLAGTGVEAFFGQGTRLTVV.